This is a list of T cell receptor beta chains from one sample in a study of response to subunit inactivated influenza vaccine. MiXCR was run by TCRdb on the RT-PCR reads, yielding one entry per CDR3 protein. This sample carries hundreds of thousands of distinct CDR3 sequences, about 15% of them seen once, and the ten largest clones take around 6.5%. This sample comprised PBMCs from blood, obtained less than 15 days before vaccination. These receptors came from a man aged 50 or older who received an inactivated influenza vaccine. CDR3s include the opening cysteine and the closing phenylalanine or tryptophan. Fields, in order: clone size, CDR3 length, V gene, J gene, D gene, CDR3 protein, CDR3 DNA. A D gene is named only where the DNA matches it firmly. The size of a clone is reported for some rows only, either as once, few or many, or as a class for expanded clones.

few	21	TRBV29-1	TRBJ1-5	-	CSVKSPHASGFLPYSNQPQHF	TGCAGCGTTAAATCGCCACATGCCTCAGGGTTCCTTCCTTATAGCAATCAGCCCCAGCATTTT
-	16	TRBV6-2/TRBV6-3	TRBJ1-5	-	CASSYGGGPANQPQHF	TGTGCCAGCAGTTACGGGGGTGGACCCGCCAATCAGCCCCAGCATTTT
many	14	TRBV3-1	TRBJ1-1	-	CASSQVYQNTEAFF	TGTGCCAGCAGCCAAGTCTACCAGAACACTGAAGCTTTCTTT
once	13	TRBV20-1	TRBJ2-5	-	CSAPKEGVETQYF	TGCAGTGCACCGAAGGAGGGAGTGGAGACCCAGTACTTC
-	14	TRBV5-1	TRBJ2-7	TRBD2	CASSPGLADPGEYF	TGCGCCAGCAGTCCCGGACTAGCGGACCCAGGGGAGTACTTC
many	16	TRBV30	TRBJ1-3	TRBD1	CAWSAHRTGFGNTIYF	TGTGCCTGGAGTGCCCACCGGACAGGGTTTGGAAACACCATATATTTT
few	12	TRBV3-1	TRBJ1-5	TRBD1	CASGAGGQPQHF	TGTGCCAGCGGGGCAGGGGGTCAGCCCCAGCATTTT
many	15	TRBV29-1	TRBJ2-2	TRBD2	CSVTRSSGGSGELFF	TGCAGCGTTACCCGGAGTAGCGGGGGGTCCGGGGAGCTGTTTTTT
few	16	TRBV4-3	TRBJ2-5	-	CASSQDYLHLQETQYF	TGCGCCAGCAGCCAAGATTACCTCCATCTACAAGAGACCCAGTACTTC
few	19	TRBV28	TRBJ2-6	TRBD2	CASSPHPWGGGSGANVLTF	TGTGCCAGCAGCCCCCACCCTTGGGGGGGGGGCTCTGGGGCCAACGTCCTGACTTTC
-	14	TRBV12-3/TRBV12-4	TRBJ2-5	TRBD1	CASSRDRGLETQYF	TGTGCCAGCAGTCGGGACAGGGGATTGGAGACCCAGTACTTC
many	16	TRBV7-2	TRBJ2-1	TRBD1	CASSWKTGVGYNEQFF	TGTGCCAGCAGCTGGAAGACAGGGGTGGGTTACAATGAGCAGTTCTTC
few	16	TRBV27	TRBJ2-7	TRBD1	CASSSARDSSSYEQYF	TGTGCCAGCAGTTCGGCCCGGGACAGTTCGTCCTACGAGCAGTACTTC
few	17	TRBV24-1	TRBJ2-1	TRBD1	CATSDLSVAGTGDEQFF	TGTGCCACCAGTGATTTATCCGTGGCAGGGACAGGAGATGAGCAGTTCTTC
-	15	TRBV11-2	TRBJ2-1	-	CASSLRQPRGNEQFF	TGTGCCAGCAGCTTGCGTCAACCTAGGGGCAATGAGCAGTTCTTC
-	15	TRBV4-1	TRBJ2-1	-	CASSQESVRTNEQFF	TGCGCCAGCAGCCAAGAATCGGTTAGGACCAATGAGCAGTTCTTC
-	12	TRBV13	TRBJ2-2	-	CASSAHQGELFF	TGTGCCAGCAGCGCCCACCAGGGGGAGCTGTTTTTT
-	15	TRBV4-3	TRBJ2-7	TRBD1	CASSHEDRGLYEQYF	TGCGCCAGCAGCCATGAGGACAGGGGGCTATACGAGCAGTACTTC
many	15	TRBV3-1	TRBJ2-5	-	CASSQDPGRQETQYF	TGTGCCAGCAGCCAAGATCCCGGGCGGCAAGAGACCCAGTACTTC
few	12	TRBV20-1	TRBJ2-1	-	CSARRPPSEQFF	TGCAGTGCTAGGAGACCCCCTAGTGAGCAGTTCTTC
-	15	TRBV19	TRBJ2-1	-	CASSKQGRSYNEQFF	TGTGCCAGTAGTAAACAGGGGAGGTCCTACAATGAGCAGTTCTTC
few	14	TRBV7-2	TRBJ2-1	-	CASSLDYRSNEQFF	TGTGCCAGCAGCTTAGACTACAGATCTAATGAGCAGTTCTTC
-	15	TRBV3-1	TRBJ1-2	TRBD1	CASSHTGQGAQTYTF	TGTGCCAGCAGCCATACTGGACAGGGGGCGCAGACCTACACCTTC
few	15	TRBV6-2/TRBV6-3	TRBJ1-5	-	CASSYGQRTRQPQHF	TGTGCCAGCAGTTACGGGCAGAGGACGAGGCAGCCCCAGCATTTT
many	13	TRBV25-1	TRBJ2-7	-	CASRMTGSYEQYF	TGTGCCAGCCGCATGACGGGCTCCTACGAGCAGTACTTC
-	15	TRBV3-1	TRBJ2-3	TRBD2	CATSPLAGGPNTQYF	TGTGCCACCTCCCCACTAGCGGGAGGGCCAAATACGCAGTATTTT
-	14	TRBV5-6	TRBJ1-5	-	CASSLGLVDQPQHF	TGTGCCAGCAGCTTGGGCCTGGTGGATCAGCCCCAGCATTTT
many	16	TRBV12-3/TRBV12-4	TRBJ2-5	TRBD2	CASSTGTSGGEETQYF	TGTGCCAGCAGCACGGGGACTAGCGGAGGGGAAGAGACCCAGTACTTC
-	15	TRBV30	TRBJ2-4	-	CAWSVHGERSNIQYF	TGTGCCTGGAGTGTCCACGGGGAAAGGTCGAACATTCAGTACTTC
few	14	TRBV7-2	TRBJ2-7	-	CASSPIRRAYEQYF	TGTGCCAGCAGCCCCATCCGGCGTGCCTACGAGCAGTACTTC
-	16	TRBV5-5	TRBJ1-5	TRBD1	CASSLSPGGFTQPQHF	TGTGCCAGCAGCTTATCACCAGGGGGCTTCACTCAGCCCCAGCATTTT
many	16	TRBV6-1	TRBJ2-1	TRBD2	CASSSSGSRSYNEQFF	TGTGCCAGCAGTAGTAGCGGGAGTCGCTCCTACAATGAGCAGTTCTTC
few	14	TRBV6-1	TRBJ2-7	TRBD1	CASRRGQVSYEQYF	TGTGCCAGCAGAAGGGGACAGGTGTCCTACGAGCAGTACTTC
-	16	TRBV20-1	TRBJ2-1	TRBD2	CSARKASGGLYNEQFF	TGCAGTGCTAGAAAGGCTAGCGGGGGCCTCTACAATGAGCAGTTCTTC
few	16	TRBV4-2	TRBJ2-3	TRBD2	CASSQELADFTDTQYF	TGTGCCAGCAGCCAAGAACTAGCGGATTTCACAGATACGCAGTATTTT
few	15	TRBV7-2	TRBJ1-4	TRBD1	CASSLAGTVREKLFF	TGTGCCAGCAGCTTAGCCGGGACAGTAAGGGAAAAACTGTTTTTT
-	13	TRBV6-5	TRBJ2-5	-	CASSNQATLVQYF	TGTGCCAGCAGTAACCAGGCAACCCTGGTCCAGTACTTC
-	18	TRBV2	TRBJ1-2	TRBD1	CASSRDGTGGNPSYGYTF	TGTGCCAGCAGCCGGGATGGGACAGGGGGAAACCCCAGCTATGGCTACACCTTC
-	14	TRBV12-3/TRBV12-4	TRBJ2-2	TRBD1	CASRGTGETGELFF	TGTGCCAGCAGGGGGACAGGGGAAACCGGGGAGCTGTTTTTT
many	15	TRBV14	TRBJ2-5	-	CASSQDVRGMETQYF	TGTGCCAGCAGCCAAGACGTCCGTGGTATGGAGACCCAGTACTTC
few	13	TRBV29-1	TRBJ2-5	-	CSVAGRYQETQYF	TGCAGCGTTGCGGGACGGTACCAAGAGACCCAGTACTTC
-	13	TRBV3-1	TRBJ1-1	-	CASSPTAYTEAFF	TGTGCCAGCAGCCCGACAGCTTACACTGAAGCTTTCTTT
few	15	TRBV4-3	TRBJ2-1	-	CASSQEGGEYNEQFF	TGCGCCAGCAGCCAAGAAGGTGGGGAGTACAATGAGCAGTTCTTC
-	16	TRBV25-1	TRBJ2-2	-	CASSAGGAPNTGELFF	TGTGCCAGCAGTGCTGGGGGGGCGCCGAACACCGGGGAGCTGTTTTTT
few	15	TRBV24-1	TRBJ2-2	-	CATSDFGRAAGELFF	TGTGCCACCAGTGATTTCGGGAGAGCCGCCGGGGAGCTGTTTTTT
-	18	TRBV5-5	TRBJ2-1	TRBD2	CASSLFLAGGDLRNEQFF	TGTGCCAGCAGCTTGTTCCTAGCGGGAGGGGATTTGAGGAATGAGCAGTTCTTC
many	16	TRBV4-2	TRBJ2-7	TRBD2	CASSRSAGGSSYEQYF	TGTGCCAGCAGCCGATCCGCCGGGGGGAGCTCCTACGAGCAGTACTTC
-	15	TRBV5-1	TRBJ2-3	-	CASSPYGTSTDTQYF	TGCGCCAGCAGCCCCTATGGGACTAGCACAGATACGCAGTATTTT
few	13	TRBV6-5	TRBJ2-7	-	CASSYAPRYEQYF	TGTGCCAGCAGTTACGCCCCCCGGTACGAGCAGTACTTC
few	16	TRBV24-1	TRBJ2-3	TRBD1	CATSDFGTGNGNTQYF	TGTGCCACCAGTGATTTCGGGACAGGGAACGGCAATACGCAGTATTTT
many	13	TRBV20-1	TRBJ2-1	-	CSASGSGHNEQFF	TGCAGTGCTAGTGGTAGCGGTCACAATGAGCAGTTCTTC
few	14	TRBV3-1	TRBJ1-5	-	CASRGSDSNQPQHF	TGTGCCAGCAGAGGGTCTGATAGCAATCAGCCCCAGCATTTT
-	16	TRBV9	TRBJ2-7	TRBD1	CASSGRGTGGIYEQYF	TGTGCCAGCAGCGGCAGGGGGACAGGGGGCATCTACGAGCAGTACTTC
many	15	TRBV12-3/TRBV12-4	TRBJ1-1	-	CASSLAGTRNTEAFF	TGTGCCAGCAGTTTAGCCGGGACAAGGAACACTGAAGCTTTCTTT
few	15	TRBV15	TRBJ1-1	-	CATEMGPPGITEAFF	TGTGCCACAGAGATGGGCCCCCCTGGAATCACTGAAGCTTTCTTT
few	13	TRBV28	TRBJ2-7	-	CASTGLPPYEQYF	TGTGCCAGCACAGGGCTCCCCCCCTACGAGCAGTACTTC
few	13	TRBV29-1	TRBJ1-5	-	CSVGMAFGQPQHF	TGCAGCGTTGGAATGGCCTTCGGACAGCCCCAGCATTTT